This entry lists 25 T cell receptor beta chains sequenced from one sample in a study of response to subunit inactivated influenza vaccine. TCRdb called the RT-PCR reads again in MiXCR, with one record for every CDR3 protein. This table holds 450,000 to 600,000 distinct CDR3 sequences, more than 15% found once. Sequences were derived from CD4+ T cells sorted from PBMCs, sampled around 25 months after vaccination. Source of these receptors: a man between 50 and 75 years old who received an inactivated influenza vaccine.

The V gene is TRBV24-1, the J gene TRBJ2-1; TRBD1 or TRBD2 may be the D gene (7 bases each). The CDR3 contains 15 residues. V was cut by 3 bases and J by 5 bases, with 13 bases left in between. The germline gives CDR1 KGHDR, CDR2 SFDVKD. The CDR3 coding sequence is TGTGCCACCAGTGATCCAGGGGGGGGTGACAATGAGCAGTTCTTC. Translated: CATSDPGGGDNEQFF.

This clonotype occurred a few times. The V call is TRBV6-2 or TRBV6-3, the J call TRBJ2-7; D might be TRBD1 (5 bases). Looked up from germline, CDR1 is MNHEY and CDR2 is SVGEGT. This CDR3 is built from 17 residues. Deletions cut 2 bases from V and 0 bases from J, with 17 bases between. CDR3 DNA: TGTGCCAGCAGTTACCCCCAGGGCCGCCGCCTCTCCTACGAGCAGTACTTC. Encoded protein: CASSYPQGRRLSYEQYF.

This clonotype was seen a handful of times. The gene calls are TRBV20-1 and TRBJ1-1, with D possibly TRBD1 on 5 matching bases. The germline V gene has CDR1 DFQATT and CDR2 SNEGSKA (reference sequence). This CDR3 comprises 14 residues. V was shortened by 5 bases and J by 5 bases, with 18 bases between the two germline ends. The CDR3 region is CSAPDGTADTEAFF. The CDR3 bases are TGCAGTGCTCCTGATGGGACTGCAGATACTGAAGCTTTCTTT.

V is TRBV19 and J is TRBJ1-4; maybe TRBD1 (5 bases). V shed 7 bases and J shed 8 bases, with 14 bases lying between them. The CDR3 extends over 13 amino acids. Germline loops: CDR1 LNHDA, CDR2 SQIVND (reference sequence). The CDR3 bases are TGTGCCAGTAAGGACGGGGGACGAGAAAAACTGTTTTTT. It is translated as CASKDGGREKLFF.

The rearrangement links TRBV5-4 to TRBJ2-1; 11 nucleotides match TRBD2. The CDR3 has 17 residues. The ends lost 0 bases at V and 5 bases at J; junction bases unmatched: 7. Germline CDR1 SGHNT, CDR2 YYREEE (reference sequence). The CDR3 DNA follows: TGTGCCAGCAGCTTGGGAACTAGCGGGAGTTGGAACAATGAGCAGTTCTTC. Its protein product is CASSLGTSGSWNNEQFF.

This clonotype was observed at least ten times. This chain joins TRBV20-1 and TRBJ1-6; 8 bases agree with TRBD1. The J segment lost 7 bases and the V segment lost 4 bases, leaving 9 bases of the junction unmatched. The CDR3 runs to 15 residues. The V gene's germline CDR1 is DFQATT and CDR2 SNEGSKA (reference sequence). In nucleotides, the CDR3 is TGCAGTGCTAAGCTGGGACAGGCTAGCAATTCACCCCTCCACTTT. Protein product: CSAKLGQASNSPLHF.

V and J are TRBV4-3 and TRBJ2-3; the D is unclear. This CDR3 is 15 amino acids long. Trimming removed 1 base from V and 2 bases from J, with 10 bases in between. Germline lookup yields CDR1 LGHNA and CDR2 YSLEER. This chain's CDR3 is CASSQGPSNTDTQYF. CDR3 nucleotide sequence: TGCGCCAGCAGCCAAGGGCCCAGCAACACAGATACGCAGTATTTT.

The chain has TRBV10-3 and TRBJ2-5, with 8 bases aligning to TRBD1. The CDR3 consists of 15 residues. Germline V gene lookup returns CDR1 ENHRY and CDR2 SYGVKD. With 6 bases clipped from V and 0 bases from J, the junction kept 6 bases outside the gene matches. The DNA for the CDR3 is TGTGCCATCAGGGGGGACAGGCACTACCAAGAGACCCAGTACTTC. This codes for CAIRGDRHYQETQYF.

This clonotype was counted a few times. V is TRBV24-1 and J is TRBJ2-7, with unresolved D. The V end was cut by 3 bases, the J end by 7 bases, with 12 bases between. The germline gives CDR1 KGHDR, CDR2 SFDVKD. The length of the CDR3 is 13 residues. CDR3 nucleotide sequence: TGTGCCACCAGTGATGCCTACTGGGATGAGCAGTACTTC. This sequence encodes CATSDAYWDEQYF.

The chain carries TRBV11-2 and TRBJ2-2; no definite D call. This CDR3 region has 15 residues. Trimming took 2 bases from V and 0 from J, leaving 7 bases between them. CDR1 and CDR2 (germline): SGHAT, FQNNGV. The CDR3 nucleotides are TGTGCCAGCAGCTTACGGCCGCCGAACACCGGGGAGCTGTTTTTT. Protein product: CASSLRPPNTGELFF.

This clonotype has just one count. The V call is TRBV28, the J call TRBJ1-2, with D unclear. Germline V CDR1 and CDR2: MDHEN, SYDVKM. V lost 9 bases and J 4 bases, leaving 21 bases between the germline ends. The CDR3 has 15 residues. The CDR3 DNA sequence: TGTGCCAGTAAAACCACGACGGGAATTTCCTATGGCTACACCTTC. Its protein product is CASKTTTGISYGYTF.

This chain connects TRBV10-3 to TRBJ2-2; 9 bases are a match to TRBD2. The V and J ends lost 3 bases and 3 bases, in that order; junction bases with no gene match: 8. Germline assignment: CDR1 ENHRY and CDR2 SYGVKD. The CDR3 has 17 amino acids. For the CDR3, the DNA is TGTGCCATCAGTGAAGGCGGGGGGGCCCCCGACACCGGGGAGCTGTTTTTT. Translation gives CAISEGGGAPDTGELFF.

This clonotype came up a few times. The genes are TRBV7-2 and TRBJ2-7, with a weak D call TRBD1 (5 bases). The CDR3 is 16 amino acids. V lost 0 bases, J lost 7 bases, and 19 bases lay in between. Germline values: CDR1 SGHTA, CDR2 FQGNSA. CDR3 residues: CASSLAFGLGKGEQYF. In nucleotides, the CDR3 is TGTGCCAGCAGCTTAGCGTTTGGTCTTGGGAAGGGGGAGCAGTACTTC. Looking up the rest from reference TRBV7-2 and TRBJ2-7 gives the full variable domain: GAGVSQSPSNKVTEKGKDVELRCDPISGHTALYWYRQSLGQGLEFLIYFQGNSAPDKSGLPSDRFSAERTGGSVSTLTIQRTQQEDSAVYLCASSLAFGLGKGEQYFGPGTRLTVT.

The chain combines TRBV20-1 with TRBJ2-5, with D unclear. CDR1 and CDR2 (germline): DFQATT, SNEGSKA (reference sequence). The CDR3 totals 14 residues. The ends were cut back, 5 bases at V and 5 bases at J, with 18 bases in the middle. DNA of the CDR3: TGCAGTGCTCCCAAGAGCACCATTGGGGAGACCCAGTACTTC. Amino acid sequence: CSAPKSTIGETQYF.

The chain joins TRBV12-3 or TRBV12-4 to TRBJ2-1; D perhaps matches TRBD2 (7 bases). V was clipped by 6 bases and J by 2 bases, with 14 bases between them. This CDR3 has 15 amino acids. CDR3 sequence: CASRLGGAPYNEQFF. As DNA, the CDR3 is TGTGCCAGCAGGCTTGGGGGGGCGCCCTACAATGAGCAGTTCTTC.

This clonotype showed up just a few times. This rearrangement joins TRBV19 to TRBJ1-5, with 12 nucleotides matching TRBD1. The CDR3 contains 15 residues. Germline assignment: CDR1 LNHDA and CDR2 SQIVND (reference sequence). V trimming: 7 bases; J trimming: 7 bases; junction bases outside the gene matches: 8. DNA for the CDR3: TGTGCCAGTAAAGGGGGGGACAGGGGGCAGCAGCCCCAGCATTTT. This sequence encodes CASKGGDRGQQPQHF.

This chain uses TRBV6-2 or TRBV6-3 with TRBJ2-7, with D hard to call. V was clipped by 5 bases and J by 0 bases, with 14 bases between them. This CDR3 has 15 residues. The germline CDR1 and CDR2 sequences are MNHEY and SVGEGT. CDR3 in amino acids: CASSRASSRSYEQYF. CDR3 bases: TGTGCCAGCAGTCGCGCGTCCTCGCGCTCCTACGAGCAGTACTTC.

This clonotype has just a few counts. The V call is TRBV4-2, the J call TRBJ2-3; maybe TRBD2 (5 bases). The CDR3 length is 16 residues. Trimming shortened V by 0 bases and J by 2 bases, and 12 bases separated the two germline ends. Germline loops: CDR1 LGHNA, CDR2 YNFKEQ. CDR3 residues: CASSQDAAANTDTQYF. In DNA form, the CDR3 reads TGTGCCAGCAGCCAAGACGCAGCGGCGAACACAGATACGCAGTATTTT.

The chain is built from TRBV5-4 and TRBJ2-7; D gene ambiguous. This CDR3 contains 12 residues. The germline gives CDR1 SGHNT, CDR2 YYREEE (reference sequence). The germline V and J ends were trimmed by 3 bases and 6 bases, with 10 bases remaining between them. CDR3 DNA sequence: TGTGCCAGCAGCTCCTTGGGTGGCGAGCAGTACTTC. Protein sequence: CASSSLGGEQYF.

This clonotype came up a few times. The V call is TRBV11-2, the J call TRBJ1-1, with a weak D call TRBD1 (5 bases). Germline V gene data show CDR1 as SGHAT and CDR2 as FQNNGV. The germline V and J ends were trimmed by 6 bases and 0 bases, with 23 bases remaining between them. The CDR3 has 18 residues. This chain's CDR3 is CASRYRGGAAPMNTEAFF. The CDR3 nucleotides read TGTGCCAGCAGATATAGGGGTGGGGCAGCTCCTATGAACACTGAAGCTTTCTTT.

In this sample, this clonotype turned up a few times. The CDR3 coding sequence is TGCAGCGTTGAGACTAGCGGTCGAGAGACCCAGTACTTC. It is translated as CSVETSGRETQYF. The J gene is TRBJ2-5, the V gene TRBV29-1; TRBD2 aligns across 9 bases. The CDR3 runs 13 residues. Germline V gives CDR1 SQVTM, CDR2 ANQGSEA. With 3 bases clipped from V and 4 bases from J, the junction kept 3 bases outside the gene matches.

The J gene is TRBJ1-5, the V gene TRBV19, with 9 positions matching TRBD1. The J segment lost 7 bases and the V segment lost 4 bases, leaving 5 bases of the junction unmatched. Germline V lookup: CDR1 LNHDA, CDR2 SQIVND (reference sequence). CDR3 length: 14 amino acids. The CDR3 is CASSTGTGQQPQHF. CDR3 in DNA: TGTGCCAGTAGTACCGGGACAGGGCAACAGCCCCAGCATTTT.

This clonotype was observed a few times. The chain combines TRBV3-1 with TRBJ2-5, with D unresolved. The length of the CDR3 is 15 residues. From germline, CDR1 is LGHDT and CDR2 YNNKEL (reference sequence). The V gene lost 1 base and the J gene lost 2 bases, with 11 bases spanning the gap. The CDR3 DNA follows: TGTGCCAGCAGCCAAGGCTACGGGCTACAAGAGACCCAGTACTTC. It codes for CASSQGYGLQETQYF.

J is TRBJ2-5 and V is TRBV5-4; the D gene could be TRBD1 or TRBD2 (5 bases each). Germline V gene lookup returns CDR1 SGHNT and CDR2 YYREEE (reference sequence). The CDR3 runs 14 residues. V was pared by 3 bases and J by 4 bases, with 13 bases between. CDR3 in DNA: TGTGCCAGCAGCTCACGGGACCCTTCAGAGACCCAGTACTTC. It is translated as CASSSRDPSETQYF.

This clonotype was picked up a small number of times. The chain links TRBV5-1 to TRBJ2-2, with 11 nucleotides matching TRBD2. This CDR3 is built from 16 residues. CDR1 is SGHRS and CDR2 is YFSETQ in the germline V gene. V gave up 7 bases and J gave up 5 bases; unmatched junction bases: 10. CDR3 nucleotides: TGCGCCAGCTCTTTACGCACTAGCGGGGGTACCGGGGAGCTGTTTTTT. Protein sequence: CASSLRTSGGTGELFF.